The present T cell receptor (beta chain) was sequenced within a study of Tregs in tolerant kidney transplant recipients. Study-level results: Biological reproducibility was not directly addressed in this study. Activated donor B cell expansion appeared to reveal the most relevant donor-specific TCRbeta repertoire.

CD4+CD25+CD127- Tregs, CD4+CD25- non-Tregs, CD4 and CD8 cells were sorted. As to this clone: The antigen is unknown.

The table came from immunoSEQ multiplex PCR; TCRdb's copy has only in-frame clones and leaves some out. Counted here are 90,000 to 150,000 clones, about 91% occurring once; the ten biggest clones make up approximately 0.62%. Source material: CD4+ T cells from blood. The sequence was collected from a human donor in good health.

The CDR3 here is CASSEISDSSYGYTF. In nucleotides, the CDR3 is TGTGCCAGCAGCGAGATTTCAGACAGCTCCTATGGCTACACCTTC. V gene TRBV7-9 combines with J gene TRBJ1-2, with a tentative D call TRBD1 (5 bases). In germline, CDR1 is SEHNR, CDR2 FQNEAQ (reference sequence). The CDR3 runs to 15 residues. Trimming removed 5 bases from V and 4 bases from J, with 17 bases in between.